Given below is one T cell receptor (beta chain) in context. Peripheral blood CD8+ and CD4+ T cells were profiled by TCR beta sequencing. Negative isolation was used for CD8+ and CD4+ T cells and FACS enrichment for TEMRA cells. This sample was included in a study of CD8 T cells in Susac syndrome. RNA in amounts of about 0.5 to 1 ug was reverse transcribed with random hexamers. Amplification of TCR beta CDR3 across 54 Vbeta and 13 Jbeta was performed with immunoSEQ multiplex PCR. Via MiXCR, TCRdb re-called the immunoSEQ multiplex PCR reads, giving one row per CDR3 protein. In the table there are roughly 130,000 distinct CDR3 sequences, roughly 96% of which are singletons. This sequence originates from a human donor with multiple sclerosis. Sequencing was performed on CD4+ T cells from PBMCs.

CDR3 DNA: TGCAGTGCTCTGACTTTACCGATGGGGATTGAAGAGACCCAGTACTTC. Translating it yields CSALTLPMGIEETQYF. The rearrangement uses TRBV20-1 and TRBJ2-5; unclear D gene. Deletions cut 5 bases from V and 3 bases from J, with 22 bases between. Germline V gene lookup returns CDR1 DFQATT and CDR2 SNEGSKA (reference sequence). This CDR3 contains 16 residues.